This T cell receptor beta chain was captured in a study of blood T cell repertoires in COVID-19. Across the whole study: Samples taken during acute and convalescent COVID-19 were collected in the United States, Italy and Spain.

Original methodology: Counts of nucleated cells, estimated from reference gene primer amplification, were obtained. TCRdb's copy holds only in-frame clones and misses some; the assay was immunoSEQ multiplex PCR. The DNA was the basis for D and trimming; V, J and clone size are from that table. The table has about 300,000 clones, 90% seen once; the top ten hold about 4.5%. Participant-reported clinical history was the basis for cohort assignment. The CDR3 covers 15 residues. Between the trimmed V and J ends, which lost 4 bases and 3 bases, there was a span of 14 bases. Germline V lookup: CDR1 ENHRY, CDR2 SYGVKD.

The rearrangement joins TRBV10-3 to TRBJ2-3; TRBD2 might be the D (6 bases). The source is a woman aged 18-29 years with acute COVID-19. Sequencing was carried out using PBMCs or T cells enriched from blood (not recorded which). The CDR3 here is CAISGRRGLTDTQYF. The CDR3 DNA reads TGTGCCATCAGTGGTAGGAGGGGACTTACAGATACGCAGTATTTT.